The rows below give T cell receptor beta chains drawn from one sample of a study of cytomegalovirus exposure and HLA in healthy donors. Clones were sequenced by immunoSEQ multiplex PCR, and TCRdb holds only the in-frame ones, with some missing. The table has approximately 110,000 clones, approximately 78% seen once; the top ten hold approximately 8.2%. Specimen: PBMCs. Every receptor here comes from a woman aged 40 to 50 in good health and CMV-seropositive. The CDR3 runs from the conserved cysteine through the conserved F or W. A D gene is named only where the DNA matches it firmly. Rows give clone size only sometimes, using once, few, many, or a class for an expanded clone.

j_call clone_size v_call d_call cdr3_nt cdr3_aa
TRBJ2-1 - TRBV5-6 - TGTGCCAGCGGCAACGGGGATTCGGGTGAGCAGTTCTTC CASGNGDSGEQFF
TRBJ2-6 - TRBV5-4 TRBD1 TGTGCCAGCGGACAGGGGGGCTCTGGGGCCAACGTCCTGACTTTC CASGQGGSGANVLTF
TRBJ2-5 few TRBV2 TRBD2 TGTGCCAGCAGTGGGGGGGGAGAGACCCAGTACTTC CASSGGGETQYF
TRBJ2-5 few TRBV19 - TGTGCCAGTAGTTACAGTACCGCCGAGACCCAGTACTTC CASSYSTAETQYF
TRBJ1-1 - TRBV5-1 - TGCGCCAGCAGCCTCTCCGGGACTTCGAACACTGAAGCTTTCTTT CASSLSGTSNTEAFF
TRBJ1-2 - TRBV7-3 TRBD1 TGTGCCAGCACTACCTACAGGGGGCAGGACTATGGCTACACCTTC CASTTYRGQDYGYTF
TRBJ2-5 - TRBV7-7 - TGTGCCAGCAGCTTAGGTGCAGGGGGGTACGAGACCCAGTACTTC CASSLGAGGYETQYF
TRBJ1-3 - TRBV9 TRBD1 TGTGCCAGCAGCGTAGGGGACAGAGCTGGAAACACCATATATTTT CASSVGDRAGNTIYF
TRBJ2-3 - TRBV7-6 - TGTGCCAGCAGCTTAGAGTCCTATGGGGGCGGGGGTCAGTATTTT CASSLESYGGGGQYF
TRBJ1-2 - TRBV19 TRBD1 TGTGCCAGTAGTACTACAGGGGGCACCTATGGCTACACCTTC CASSTTGGTYGYTF
TRBJ2-5 - TRBV29-1 - TGCAGCGTTGAAAGAGGGCGCCGGGAGACCCAGTACTTC CSVERGRRETQYF
TRBJ1-3 - TRBV9 - TGTGCCAGCAGCGTAGGGACACCGCGAAACACCATATATTTT CASSVGTPRNTIYF
TRBJ2-1 - TRBV7-9 TRBD2 TGTGCCACCTGGGCGGGGGGGAGCTCCTACAATGAGCAGTTCTTC CATWAGGSSYNEQFF
TRBJ2-5 few TRBV7-9 - TGTGCCAGCAGCTTAGTAACGGGCCAAGAGACCCAGTACTTC CASSLVTGQETQYF
TRBJ1-2 few TRBV11-2 TRBD1 TGTGCCAGCAGCTTCCCTCCGGGACAGGGGACGTATGGCTACACCTTC CASSFPPGQGTYGYTF
TRBJ2-1 - TRBV11-2 - TGTGCCAGCAGCTTAGTGCTCAGATACAATGAGCAGTTCTTC CASSLVLRYNEQFF
TRBJ2-5 few TRBV6-5 - TGTGCCAGCAGTACCCAGGGGTACCAAGAGACCCAGTACTTC CASSTQGYQETQYF
TRBJ2-3 once TRBV7-7 TRBD2 TGTGCCAGCAGCTTAGCGGGGGGGTCCACAGATACGCAGTATTTT CASSLAGGSTDTQYF